The clone carrying this T cell receptor beta chain was seen many times. What it recognizes is unknown. CDR1 is ENHRY, CDR2 SYGVKD, per germline. The CDR3 runs to 14 residues. Trimming took 4 bases from V and 4 from J, leaving 11 bases between them. This specimen belongs to a study of T cell repertoires in cytomegalovirus infection. Study-wide background: Carrying CMV and the relevant HLA type showed in public TCR beta signatures.

The study, taken as a whole, reports: The cumulative frequency of public TCR beta families distinguished individuals who carried CMV together with the relevant HLA.

One entry per CDR3 protein, called by TCRdb with MiXCR from the reads. The sample has 400,000 or so distinct CDR3 sequences; approximately 18% are singletons. The sequence was collected from a human donor in good health (CMV status not recorded). Some clones in this sample may be carry-over from other donors' samples. The V gene is TRBV10-3, the J gene TRBJ2-1; D may be TRBD2 (5 bases). The sequencing sample was made of PBMCs. The CDR3 DNA reads as TGTGCCATCAGTGCCCCGGAGGCTTACAATGAGCAGTTCTTC. Amino acid sequence: CAISAPEAYNEQFF.